Listed below are T cell receptor beta chains from one sample, sequenced in a study of blood T cell repertoires in COVID-19. Some clones are missing from TCRdb's copy, which holds only in-frame ones; the method was immunoSEQ multiplex PCR. The data show hundreds of thousands of clones, roughly 90% seen once. Material for sequencing was peripheral blood. Receptor source: a human donor in a cohort sampled during active COVID-19. CDR3s include the opening cysteine and the closing phenylalanine or tryptophan. The D gene is left open where the match is weak. Some rows mark clone size as missing; the rest say once, few, many or name a class of expanded clone.

abundance,d_gene,j_gene,v_gene,CDR3nt,CDR3aa
-,TRBD1,TRBJ1-1,TRBV7-9,TGTGCCAGCAGCTCCCCACAGGGGTTGGGCACTGAAGCTTTCTTT,CASSSPQGLGTEAFF
-,-,TRBJ2-7,TRBV7-3,TGTGCCAGCAGCCTAGGGTGGCAGGGCGAGCAGTACTTC,CASSLGWQGEQYF
-,-,TRBJ2-7,TRBV9,TGTGCCAGCAGCCCCGGGGGCTACGAGCAGTACTTC,CASSPGGYEQYF
-,-,TRBJ1-2,TRBV19,TGTGCCACGCTCAAAGGGGCTGGGTATGGCTACACCTTC,CATLKGAGYGYTF
-,TRBD1,TRBJ2-7,TRBV10-2,TGCGCCAGCAGAACTGGGACAGGCCTCGCCTACGAGCAGTACTTC,CASRTGTGLAYEQYF
-,TRBD1,TRBJ2-1,TRBV6-5,TGTGCCAGCAACCAAGACAGGGCCAATGAGCAGTTCTTC,CASNQDRANEQFF
-,TRBD2,TRBJ2-5,TRBV5-4,TGTGCCAGCAGCCGTTCAGGACTAGCGGAAGAGACCCAGTACTTC,CASSRSGLAEETQYF
-,-,TRBJ1-1,TRBV6-5,TGTGCCAGCAGTCTCGGGACATCGAACACTGAAGCTTTCTTT,CASSLGTSNTEAFF
-,-,TRBJ2-7,TRBV7-8,TGTGCCAGCAGCCCAGAGCAGTACTTC,CASSPEQYF
-,TRBD2,TRBJ2-3,TRBV27,TGTGCCAGCAGTAGAAGACTAGCGGGGGGGCAAGATACGCAGTATTTT,CASSRRLAGGQDTQYF
once,TRBD1,TRBJ2-1,TRBV19,TGTGCCAGTAGTCTACACCCGACAGGGAATGAGCAGTTCTTC,CASSLHPTGNEQFF
once,TRBD1,TRBJ2-7,TRBV6-5,TGTGCCAGCAGTACAGGGGCCTCCTACGAGCAGTACTTC,CASSTGASYEQYF
once,-,TRBJ1-2,TRBV2,TGTGCCAGCAGTTACGGGACAATCGATGGCTACACCTTC,CASSYGTIDGYTF
-,-,TRBJ1-3,TRBV19,TGTGCCAGTAGCGACTTCAACTCTGGAAACACCATATATTTT,CASSDFNSGNTIYF
-,TRBD1,TRBJ2-4,TRBV14,TGTGCCAGCAGCCAGGACAGGGGAGGCATTCAGTACTTC,CASSQDRGGIQYF
once,-,TRBJ2-5,TRBV7-9,TGTGCCAGCAGCCCACCGGGACAACAAGAGACCCAGTACTTC,CASSPPGQQETQYF
-,TRBD1,TRBJ2-4,TRBV6-2/TRBV6-3,TGTGCCAGCAGTAATCAGGTCCCGGGACAGGGCCACTTC,CASSNQVPGQGHF
-,-,TRBJ1-5,TRBV27,TGTGCCAGCACAGGTTCTAGCAATCAGCCCCAGCATTTT,CASTGSSNQPQHF
-,TRBD2,TRBJ2-5,TRBV19,TGTGCCAGTAGTCCCCAAAGACTAGCACAAGAGACCCAGTACTTC,CASSPQRLAQETQYF
-,-,TRBJ2-1,TRBV21-1,TGTGCCACCAGCCCCCCTAGCCCGTTCTACAATGAGCAGTTCTTC,CATSPPSPFYNEQFF
-,-,TRBJ2-7,TRBV3-1/TRBV3-2,TGTGCCAGCAGCCTTTACGGGACTTTATCCTACGAGCAGTACTTC,CASSLYGTLSYEQYF
once,TRBD2,TRBJ2-1,TRBV7-9,TGTGCCAGCATTGGGACTAGCGGGAGGGATGAGCAGTTCTTC,CASIGTSGRDEQFF
-,TRBD1,TRBJ1-2,TRBV2,TGTGCCAGCAGCTGGGGACAGTTATCTGGCTACACCTTC,CASSWGQLSGYTF
-,TRBD1,TRBJ2-5,TRBV13,TGTGCCAGCAGCTTCGGGACAGCCAAAGAGACCCAGTACTTC,CASSFGTAKETQYF
-,-,TRBJ1-4,TRBV6-5,TGTGCCAGCAGTAATAGAAGGGGTGAAAAACTGTTTTTT,CASSNRRGEKLFF
once,-,TRBJ1-2,TRBV11-2,TGTGCCAGCAGCTCAAAACAAACCCGGGGAACCTATGGCTACACCTTC,CASSSKQTRGTYGYTF
-,-,TRBJ1-1,TRBV6-6,TGTGCCAGCAGTTACGAGGGGGAGATAGACACTGAAGCTTTCTTT,CASSYEGEIDTEAFF
-,TRBD1,TRBJ2-4,TRBV5-8,TGTGCCAGCAGCTTTGGACAGGGGTGGAACATTCAGTACTTC,CASSFGQGWNIQYF
-,-,TRBJ1-2,TRBV5-1,TGCGCCAGCAGCTGGGGGAGCGGGGAAAACTATGGCTACACCTTC,CASSWGSGENYGYTF
-,TRBD1,TRBJ2-7,TRBV18,TGTGCCAGCTCACCTCAAGGACAGGGGGCGAGTGGCGAGCAGTACTTC,CASSPQGQGASGEQYF
once,-,TRBJ1-1,TRBV12-3/TRBV12-4,TGTGCCAGTCAGGGGAGGGTCACTGAAGCTTTCTTT,CASQGRVTEAFF
-,-,TRBJ2-7,TRBV5-1,TGCGCCAGCAGCACAAGCCCGAAGTCACAGGGCTACGAGCAGTACTTC,CASSTSPKSQGYEQYF
-,-,TRBJ1-2,TRBV29-1,TGCAGCGTTGATCCCCAGGGGTCGGGCCTTAACTATGGCTACACCTTC,CSVDPQGSGLNYGYTF